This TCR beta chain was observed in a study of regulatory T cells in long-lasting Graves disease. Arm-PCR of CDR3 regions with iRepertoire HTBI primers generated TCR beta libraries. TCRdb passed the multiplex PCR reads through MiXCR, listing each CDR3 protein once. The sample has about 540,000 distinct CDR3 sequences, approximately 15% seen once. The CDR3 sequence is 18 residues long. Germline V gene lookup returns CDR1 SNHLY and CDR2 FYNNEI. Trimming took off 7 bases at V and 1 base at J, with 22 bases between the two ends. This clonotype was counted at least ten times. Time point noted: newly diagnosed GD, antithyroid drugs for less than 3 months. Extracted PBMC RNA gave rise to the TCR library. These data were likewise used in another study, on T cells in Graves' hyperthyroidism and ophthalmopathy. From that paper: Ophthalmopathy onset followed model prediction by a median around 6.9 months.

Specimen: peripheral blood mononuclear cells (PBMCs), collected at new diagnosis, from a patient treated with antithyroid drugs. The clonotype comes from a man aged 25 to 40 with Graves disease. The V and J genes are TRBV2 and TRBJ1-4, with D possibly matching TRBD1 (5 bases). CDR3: CASIPGGAKRRTNEKLFF. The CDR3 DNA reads TGTGCCAGCATCCCCGGTGGGGCCAAAAGGAGAACTAATGAAAAACTGTTTTTT.